This TCR beta chain was retrieved from a study of shared clonotypes between healthy human individuals. Every one of the donors was a Caucasian adult that lived in Nashville, Tennessee. A 200 ng quantity of DNA, tens of thousands of T cell genomes, went into the sorted-subset replicate PCRs. In the original workflow: Filtering differed because ImmunoSEQ produced junction-only sequences that carried no quality scores. The method was immunoSEQ multiplex PCR; TCRdb's version includes in-frame clones alone and lacks a portion of them. V, J and clone size reflect that table, while D and trimming were determined from the DNA. The table shows 300,000 to 400,000 clones, with less than 85% occurring only once. Sequencing was carried out using memory CD4+ T cells sorted from blood. Subset indicated: CD45RA-negative fraction. The sequence came from a man in his thirties or forties in good health.

This CDR3 is CATSRLAENTGELFF. Here the CDR3 DNA reads TGTGCCACCAGTAGGCTAGCGGAGAACACCGGGGAGCTGTTTTTT. The J gene is TRBJ2-2, the V gene TRBV15, with 7 bases fitting TRBD2. V trimming: 6 bases; J trimming: 1 base; junction bases outside the gene matches: 5. CDR3 length: 15 amino acids. The germline CDR1 and CDR2 sequences are LNHNV and YYDKDF (reference sequence).